This T cell receptor beta chain was recovered during a study of cytomegalovirus exposure and HLA in healthy donors. The study, taken as a whole, reports: One variant, a missense change in DCLRE1C, was linked in a later analysis to TCR beta V- and J-gene trimming.

Comments on this clone: No antigen is known for it.

The PCR employed 60 Vbeta primers together with 13 Jbeta primers. The method was immunoSEQ multiplex PCR; TCRdb's version includes in-frame clones alone and lacks a portion of them. The sample yields around 210,000 clones, 70% to 80% seen once. Donors counted as nominally healthy when sampled, yet unrecorded immune exposures were likely. Trimming removed 3 bases from V and 7 bases from J, with 11 bases in between. Germline CDR1 is SGHNT and CDR2 is YYREEE (reference sequence). The CDR3 is 13 amino acids. The receptor was derived from a male donor in good health and CMV-seropositive. The gene calls are TRBV5-4 and TRBJ2-1, with D hard to call. The sample was PBMCs. In nucleotides, the CDR3 is TGTGCCAGCAGCTCCCTGGTGGCAAATGAGCAGTTCTTC. Protein product: CASSSLVANEQFF.